This T cell receptor beta chain was recorded in a study of blood T cell repertoires in COVID-19. Assay used: immunoSEQ multiplex PCR; TCRdb lists only in-frame clones, some missing. Among around 200,000 clones listed, 86% were seen once. V lost 0 bases, J lost 2 bases, and 8 bases lay in between. Germline V gene data show CDR1 as KGHSH and CDR2 as LQKENI. This CDR3 is built from 14 residues. The sequence was collected from a woman aged 45-65 years in a cohort exposed to, infected with or recovered from COVID-19 (not recorded which). The chain couples TRBV18 to TRBJ2-7; possibly TRBD1 for D (6 bases). Sequenced sample: PBMCs or T cells enriched from blood (not recorded which). CDR3: CASSPPGAAYEQYF. CDR3 bases: TGTGCCAGCTCACCACCGGGGGCGGCCTACGAGCAGTACTTC.